The 15 T cell receptor beta chains listed next were all sequenced from one sample in a study of blood T cell repertoires in COVID-19. Profiled with immunoSEQ multiplex PCR; TCRdb holds only in-frame clones, not every one. The sample shows over 75,000 clones, roughly 90% of them seen only once. The specimen was peripheral blood. The receptors come from a woman of 80 years or more with acute or convalescent COVID-19.

The rearrangement uses TRBV7-9 and TRBJ1-1, with D perhaps TRBD1 (6 bases). The CDR3 runs to 13 residues. Per the germline V gene, CDR1 is SEHNR and CDR2 is FQNEAQ (reference sequence). V was trimmed by 8 bases and J by 1 base, leaving 11 bases between them. CDR3 nucleotide sequence: TGTGCCAGCCATCGACAGGAGAACACTGAAGCTTTCTTT. This codes for CASHRQENTEAFF.

The chain links TRBV16 to TRBJ2-7; perhaps TRBD1 as D (5 bases). CDR3 length: 16 amino acids. Germline V lookup: CDR1 KGHSY, CDR2 FQNENV. Between the trimmed V and J ends, which lost 0 bases and 2 bases, there was a span of 14 bases. The CDR3 loop reads CASSQSNRRLAYEQYF. CDR3 nucleotides: TGTGCCAGCAGCCAATCGAACAGGAGACTTGCCTACGAGCAGTACTTC. Variable domain in full (rest from reference TRBV16 and TRBJ2-7): GEEVAQTPKHLVRGEGQKAKLYCAPIKGHSYVFWYQQVLKNEFKFLISFQNENVFDETGMPKERFSAKCLPNSPCSLEIQATKLEDSAVYFCASSQSNRRLAYEQYFGPGTRLTVT.

V and J are TRBV14 and TRBJ2-3; D is perhaps TRBD2 (7 bases). The CDR3 runs 15 residues. The germline V and J ends were trimmed by 4 bases and 4 bases, with 15 bases remaining between them. Germline V gene lookup returns CDR1 SGHDN and CDR2 FVKESK. The CDR3 is CASSPRGAGADTQYF. The CDR3 coding sequence is TGTGCCAGCAGCCCTCGGGGGGCCGGTGCAGATACGCAGTATTTT.

This clone was observed a few times. The genes are TRBV18 and TRBJ2-7; 7 bases align to TRBD1. The CDR3 loop spans 15 amino acids. V shed 1 base, J shed 0 bases, and the junction held 3 bases outside the gene matches. The germline gives CDR1 KGHSH, CDR2 LQKENI. The CDR3 sequence is CASSPLAGGSYEQYF. The CDR3 nucleotides are TGTGCCAGCTCACCACTGGCAGGGGGCTCCTACGAGCAGTACTTC.

This clone came up a few times. The gene calls are TRBV20-1 and TRBJ2-3; 11 bases line up with TRBD2. Germline CDR1 reads DFQATT; CDR2 reads SNEGSKA (reference sequence). Losses at the gene ends were 3 bases for V and 4 bases for J; bases not matched to a gene: 9. The CDR3 length is 16 residues. The CDR3 spells CSASPLAGGRADTQYF. CDR3 in DNA: TGCAGTGCTAGTCCCCTAGCGGGAGGACGCGCAGATACGCAGTATTTT.

The rearrangement joins TRBV9 to TRBJ1-4; D ambiguous. CDR1 SGDLS and CDR2 YYNGEE come from the germline V gene. This CDR3 spans 16 amino acids. V lost 4 bases and J 0 bases, leaving 13 bases between the germline ends. This chain's CDR3 is CASSPWATATNEKLFF. DNA of the CDR3: TGTGCCAGCAGCCCTTGGGCAACTGCAACTAATGAAAAACTGTTTTTT.

About this clone itself: One end of the junction does not line up with germline, which may come from a read error. As DNA, the CDR3 is TGTGCCAGCGGAGAGGACAGGGAGGGGGCCCTGGGGAGCTTT. Translation: CASGEDREGALGSF. The V call is TRBV28, the J call TRBJ1-6; 8 bases are a match to TRBD1. CDR1 and CDR2 (germline): MDHEN, SYDVKM. This CDR3 is built from 14 residues.

With regard to this clone: The germline gene is not matched at one end of the junction; a read error may be the cause. V usage is TRBV7-7 and J usage is TRBJ1-5; D is unresolved. This CDR3 is built from 19 residues. CDR1 and CDR2 (germline): SSHAT, FNYEAQ (reference sequence). The CDR3 DNA reads TGTGCTAGCAGCTTAAAGGCGGCGTCTCCCTTGGAAAACAATCAGCCCCAGCATTTT. Translation: CASSLKAASPLENNQPQHF.

This chain joins TRBV2 and TRBJ2-7; no firm D call. V was shortened by 4 bases and J by 1 base, with 8 bases between the two germline ends. Germline-derived CDR1 and CDR2 are SNHLY and FYNNEI. CDR3 length: 13 amino acids. CDR3 bases: TGTGCCAGCAGTGCGAAACTGTCCTACGAGCAGTACTTC. Translating gives CASSAKLSYEQYF.

This sequence joins TRBV5-1 and TRBJ2-3, with 7 nucleotides matching TRBD2. Germline V gene lookup returns CDR1 SGHRS and CDR2 YFSETQ. The CDR3 consists of 18 residues. The J segment lost 0 bases and the V segment lost 4 bases, leaving 14 bases of the junction unmatched. CDR3: CASSQSSGRPASTDTQYF. CDR3 in DNA: TGCGCCAGCAGCCAGTCTAGCGGTCGGCCCGCAAGCACAGATACGCAGTATTTT.

This clone was seen a single time. The V call is TRBV11-2, the J call TRBJ1-2; 9 positions match TRBD1. This CDR3 is 15 amino acids long. V shed 4 bases and J 8 bases; nucleotides not matched to a gene: 11. The germline CDR1 and CDR2 sequences are SGHAT and FQNNGV. The DNA of the CDR3 is TGTGCCAGCAGCTCGGGACAGGGAAGGGCGGCAGGCTACACCTTC. Residues: CASSSGQGRAAGYTF. Using reference TRBV11-2 and TRBJ1-2 for the parts outside the CDR3, the full variable domain is EAGVAQSPRYKIIEKRQSVAFWCNPISGHATLYWYQQILGQGPKLLIQFQNNGVVDDSQLPKDRFSAERLKGVDSTLKIQPAKLEDSAVYLCASSSGQGRAAGYTFGSGTRLTVV.

V is TRBV11-2 and J is TRBJ1-1; maybe TRBD1 (5 bases). The CDR3 runs to 17 residues. V lost 5 bases and J lost 0, with 19 bases in between. Germline V lookup: CDR1 SGHAT, CDR2 FQNNGV. CDR3 region: CASSLRQSGAMNTEAFF. The CDR3 region has the DNA TGTGCCAGCAGCCTAAGACAGAGCGGGGCCATGAACACTGAAGCTTTCTTT.

The chain recombines TRBV7-2 with TRBJ1-6; D unclear. The CDR3 contains 14 residues. Per germline, CDR1 SGHTA and CDR2 FQGNSA. Trimming removed 6 bases from V and 9 bases from J, with 15 bases in between. The CDR3 sequence: CASRQSRSTSPLHF. The DNA of the CDR3 is TGTGCCAGCAGACAATCACGGAGTACTTCACCCCTCCACTTT.

The chain links TRBV28 to TRBJ1-6; D is undetermined. Trimming removed 8 bases at V and 0 bases at J, with 11 bases between. The germline V gene encodes CDR1 MDHEN and CDR2 SYDVKM. The CDR3 extends over 15 amino acids. CDR3 in amino acids: CASRTLSSYNSPLHF. The CDR3 DNA is TGTGCCAGCCGAACCCTAAGCTCCTATAATTCACCCCTCCACTTT.

This clone was picked up a small number of times. The rearrangement joins TRBV7-9 to TRBJ2-7; 13 positions match TRBD2. CDR1 and CDR2 (germline): SEHNR, FQNEAQ (reference sequence). V lost 2 bases, J lost 6 bases, and 4 bases stayed unmatched. CDR3 length: 15 amino acids. The CDR3 nucleotides read TGTGCCAGCAGCTTACCAGGACTAGCGGGAGTCGAGCAGTACTTC. This codes for CASSLPGLAGVEQYF.